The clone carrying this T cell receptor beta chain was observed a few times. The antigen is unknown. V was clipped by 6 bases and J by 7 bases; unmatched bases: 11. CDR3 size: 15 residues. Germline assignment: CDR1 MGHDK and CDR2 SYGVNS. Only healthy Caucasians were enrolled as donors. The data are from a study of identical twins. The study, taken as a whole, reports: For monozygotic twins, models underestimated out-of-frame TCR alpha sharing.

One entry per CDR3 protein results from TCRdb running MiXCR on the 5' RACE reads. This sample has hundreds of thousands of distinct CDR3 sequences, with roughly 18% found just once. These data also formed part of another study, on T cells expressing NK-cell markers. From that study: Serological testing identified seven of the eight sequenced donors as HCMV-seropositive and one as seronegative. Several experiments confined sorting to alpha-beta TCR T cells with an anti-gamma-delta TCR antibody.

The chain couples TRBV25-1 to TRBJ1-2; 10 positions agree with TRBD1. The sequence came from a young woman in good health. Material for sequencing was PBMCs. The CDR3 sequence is CASRGTGESGIGYTF. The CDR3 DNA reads TGTGCCAGCAGAGGGACAGGGGAATCGGGAATTGGCTACACCTTC.